Below are 13 T cell receptor beta chains sequenced from a single sample in a study of blood T cell repertoires in COVID-19. Method: immunoSEQ multiplex PCR; TCRdb's copy keeps in-frame clones and lacks some. The table records about 98,000 clones, 81% of them present only once. Sequencing was done on a sample of peripheral blood. The receptors derive from a woman aged 80 or older with acute or convalescent COVID-19.

In this sample, this clone turned up a few times. The CDR3 DNA is TGTGCCAGCAGTGCGAGCGATGGCCGGGGGGCCCAGCATTTT. It encodes CASSASDGRGAQHF. This chain uses TRBV6-4 with TRBJ1-5; TRBD1 is a possible D gene (5 bases). V lost 4 bases, J lost 11 bases, and 18 bases lay in between. This CDR3 region has 14 residues. Germline V CDR1 and CDR2: MRHNA, SNTAGT.

This clone has more than one count but fewer than ten. This sequence joins TRBV6-6 and TRBJ2-2, with a tentative D call TRBD1 (5 bases). The CDR3 is 16 amino acids. With 4 bases removed from V and 0 bases from J, the gap between germline ends came to 12 bases. Germline CDR1 is MNHNY and CDR2 is SVGAGI (reference sequence). CDR3: CASSSQANANTGELFF. CDR3 coding DNA: TGTGCCAGCAGTTCACAGGCAAACGCGAACACCGGGGAGCTGTTTTTT.

The CDR3 coding sequence is TGTGCCAGCAGCTTACAGGCTCATTCACCCCTCCACTTT. Translation: CASSLQAHSPLHF. The chain joins TRBV11-3 to TRBJ1-6; D remains unclear. The V gene's germline CDR1 is SGHNT and CDR2 YENEEA. The CDR3 is 13 amino acids. V was trimmed by 2 bases and J by 8 bases, leaving 7 bases between them.

This clone was found a few times. The gene calls are TRBV28 and TRBJ1-5; 8 nucleotides agree with TRBD1. The ends lost 6 bases at V and 5 bases at J; junction bases unmatched: 9. The CDR3 sequence is 15 residues long. CDR1 is MDHEN and CDR2 is SYDVKM in the germline V gene. The CDR3 DNA follows: TGTGCCAGCAGCCAAGACAGGGGTTGGGATCAGCCCCAGCATTTT. Translating gives CASSQDRGWDQPQHF.

This clone was seen only a few times. V usage is TRBV5-1 and J usage is TRBJ1-4; 9 bases are a match to TRBD1. J was trimmed by 14 bases and V by 5 bases; bases with no gene match: 10. Germline V lookup: CDR1 SGHRS, CDR2 YFSETQ. The CDR3 loop spans 13 amino acids. CDR3 in DNA: TGCGCCAGCAGACCGACAGGGGGATCAAGTCTGTTTTTT. Its translation is CASRPTGGSSLFF.

The chain carries TRBV2 and TRBJ1-1, with unresolved D. Trimming stripped 5 bases from V and 1 base from J, with 11 bases between. The germline V gene encodes CDR1 SNHLY and CDR2 FYNNEI. This CDR3 has 14 amino acids. CDR3 DNA: TGTGCCAGCAGTAAAGAGGCGGGGAACACTGAAGCTTTCTTT. Encoded protein: CASSKEAGNTEAFF. Full variable domain (rest looked up from reference TRBV2 and TRBJ1-1): EPEVTQTPSHQVTQMGQEVILRCVPISNHLYFYWYRQILGQKVEFLVSFYNNEISEKSEIFDDQFSVERPDGSNFTLKIRSTKLEDSAMYFCASSKEAGNTEAFFGQGTRLTVV.

The J gene is TRBJ1-1, the V gene TRBV7-3; unclear D gene. In germline, CDR1 is SGHTA, CDR2 FQGTGA. Trimming removed 7 bases at V and 0 bases at J, with 9 bases between. The CDR3 contains 13 residues. The CDR3 DNA reads TGTGCCAGCAAGTGGCAGTTGAACACTGAAGCTTTCTTT. Residues: CASKWQLNTEAFF.

The rearrangement uses TRBV7-2 and TRBJ2-1; D might be TRBD1 (5 bases). V lost 5 bases and J lost 8, with 13 bases in between. Germline CDR1 reads SGHTA; CDR2 reads FQGNSA. The CDR3 contains 13 residues. The CDR3 protein is CASSASRGHEQFF. In nucleotides, the CDR3 is TGTGCCAGCAGCGCCTCAAGGGGCCATGAGCAGTTCTTC.

The chain couples TRBV3-1 (or the pseudogene TRBV3-2) to TRBJ1-1; 11 bases line up with TRBD1. V lost 4 bases to trimming and J lost 9 bases; unmatched junction nucleotides: 4. The CDR3 is 13 amino acids. Germline V lookup: CDR1 LGHDT, CDR2 YNNKEL (reference sequence). The CDR3 spells CASSPGTGGQAFF. As DNA, the CDR3 is TGTGCCAGCAGCCCAGGGACAGGGGGTCAAGCTTTCTTT.

V is TRBV19 and J is TRBJ1-2; TRBD1 is a possible D gene (5 bases). The CDR3 contains 11 residues. The V gene's germline CDR1 is LNHDA and CDR2 SQIVND (reference sequence). The V end was cut by 3 bases, the J end by 7 bases, with 6 bases between. The CDR3 loop reads CASSIQGGYTF. DNA for the CDR3: TGTGCCAGTAGTATCCAGGGTGGCTACACCTTC.

The rearrangement joins TRBV7-2 to TRBJ1-3, with a possible D match to TRBD1 (6 bases). This CDR3 is built from 16 residues. V lost 4 bases, J lost 4 bases, and 17 bases lay in between. Germline-derived CDR1 and CDR2 are SGHTA and FQGNSA. CDR3 loop: CASSYAGGRAGNTIYF. DNA for the CDR3: TGTGCCAGCAGCTACGCCGGGGGGCGGGCCGGAAACACCATATATTTT.

The CDR3 sequence is CASSFGSAGANTDTQYF. The DNA for the CDR3 is TGTGCCAGCAGCTTTGGGTCAGCGGGGGCGAACACAGATACGCAGTATTTT. The chain joins TRBV5-5 to TRBJ2-3, with 8 bases aligning to TRBD2. V lost 2 bases to trimming and J lost 2 bases; unmatched junction nucleotides: 10. CDR3 length: 17 residues. Germline V gene lookup returns CDR1 SGHKS and CDR2 YYEKEE (reference sequence).

This clone was picked up a small number of times. This chain's CDR3 is CASSQQVGGNYGYTF. As DNA, the CDR3 is TGTGCCAGCAGCCAACAGGTCGGTGGAAACTATGGCTACACCTTC. V is TRBV7-2 and J is TRBJ1-2; D possibly corresponds to TRBD1 (5 bases). CDR1 and CDR2 from the germline V gene are SGHTA and FQGNSA. This CDR3 has 15 amino acids. V gave up 5 bases and J gave up 2 bases, with 15 bases separating them.